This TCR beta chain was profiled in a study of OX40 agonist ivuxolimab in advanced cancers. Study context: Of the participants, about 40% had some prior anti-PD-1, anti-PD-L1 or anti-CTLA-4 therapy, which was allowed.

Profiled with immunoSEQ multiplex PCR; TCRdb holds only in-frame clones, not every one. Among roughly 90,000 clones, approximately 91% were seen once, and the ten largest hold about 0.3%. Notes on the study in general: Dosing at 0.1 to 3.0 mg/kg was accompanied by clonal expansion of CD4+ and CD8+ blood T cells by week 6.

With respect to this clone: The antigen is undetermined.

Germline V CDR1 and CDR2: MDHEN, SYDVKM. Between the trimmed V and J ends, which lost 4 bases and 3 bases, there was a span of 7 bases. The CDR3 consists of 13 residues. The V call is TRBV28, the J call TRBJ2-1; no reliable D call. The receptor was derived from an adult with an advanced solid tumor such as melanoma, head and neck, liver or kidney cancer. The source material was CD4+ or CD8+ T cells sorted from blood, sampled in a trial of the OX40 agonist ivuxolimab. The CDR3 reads CASSSEYYNEQFF. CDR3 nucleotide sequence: TGTGCCAGCAGTTCAGAATACTACAATGAGCAGTTCTTC.